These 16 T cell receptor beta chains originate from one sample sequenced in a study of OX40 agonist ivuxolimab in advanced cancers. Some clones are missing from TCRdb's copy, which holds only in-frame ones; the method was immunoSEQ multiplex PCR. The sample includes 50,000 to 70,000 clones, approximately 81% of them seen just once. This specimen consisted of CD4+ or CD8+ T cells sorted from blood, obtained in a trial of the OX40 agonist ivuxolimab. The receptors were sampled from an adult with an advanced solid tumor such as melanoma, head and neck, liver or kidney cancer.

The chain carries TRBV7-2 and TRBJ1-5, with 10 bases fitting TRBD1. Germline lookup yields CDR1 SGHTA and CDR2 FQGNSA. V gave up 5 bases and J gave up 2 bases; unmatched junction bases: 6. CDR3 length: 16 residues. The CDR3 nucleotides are TGTGCCAGCAGCATTCCCGGGACAGGGGGCAATCAGCCCCAGCATTTT. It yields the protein CASSIPGTGGNQPQHF.

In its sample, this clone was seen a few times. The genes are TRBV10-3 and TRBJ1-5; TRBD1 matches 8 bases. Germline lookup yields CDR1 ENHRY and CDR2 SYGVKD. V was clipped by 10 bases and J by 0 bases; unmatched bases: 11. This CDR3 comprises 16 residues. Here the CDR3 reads CATHRGKDHSNQPQHF. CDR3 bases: TGTGCCACGCACAGGGGGAAGGACCATAGCAATCAGCCCCAGCATTTT.

CDR3 sequence reads: CASSQGQNEKLFF. The CDR3 region has the DNA TGTGCCAGTAGCCAGGGACAGAATGAAAAACTGTTTTTT. The chain carries TRBV19 and TRBJ1-4; TRBD1 matches at 7 bases. The germline CDR1 and CDR2 sequences are LNHDA and SQIVND (reference sequence). The CDR3 spans 13 residues. With 6 bases clipped from V and 5 bases from J, the junction kept 3 bases outside the gene matches. The whole variable domain, filled in from reference TRBV19 and TRBJ1-4, reads DGGITQSPKYLFRKEGQNVTLSCEQNLNHDAMYWYRQDPGQGLRLIYYSQIVNDFQKGDIAEGYSVSREKKESFPLTVTSAQKNPTAFYLCASSQGQNEKLFFGSGTQLSVL.

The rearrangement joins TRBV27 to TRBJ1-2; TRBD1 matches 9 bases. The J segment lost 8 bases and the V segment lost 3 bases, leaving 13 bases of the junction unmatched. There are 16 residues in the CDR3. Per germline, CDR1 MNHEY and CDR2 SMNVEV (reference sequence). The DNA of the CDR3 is TGTGCCAGCAGTTTGGGGAGACCACAGGGGGCGTTCGGCTACACCTTC. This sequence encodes CASSLGRPQGAFGYTF.

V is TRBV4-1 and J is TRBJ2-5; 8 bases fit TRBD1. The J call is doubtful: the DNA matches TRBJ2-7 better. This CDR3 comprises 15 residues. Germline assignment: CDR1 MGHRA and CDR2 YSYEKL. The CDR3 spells CASSQETGVRAEQYF. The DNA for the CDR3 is TGCGCCAGCAGCCAAGAGACAGGGGTACGGGCCGAGCAGTACTTC.

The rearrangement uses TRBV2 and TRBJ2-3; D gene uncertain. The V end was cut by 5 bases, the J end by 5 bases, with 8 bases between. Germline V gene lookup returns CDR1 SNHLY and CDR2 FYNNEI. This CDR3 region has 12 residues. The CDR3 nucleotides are TGTGCCAGCAGTCCCACCCGAGATACGCAGTATTTT. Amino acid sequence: CASSPTRDTQYF.

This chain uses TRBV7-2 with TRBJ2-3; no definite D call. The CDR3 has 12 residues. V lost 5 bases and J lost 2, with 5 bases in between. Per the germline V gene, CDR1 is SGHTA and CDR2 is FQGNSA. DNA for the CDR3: TGTGCCAGCAGCACGTACACAGATACGCAGTATTTT. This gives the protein CASSTYTDTQYF.

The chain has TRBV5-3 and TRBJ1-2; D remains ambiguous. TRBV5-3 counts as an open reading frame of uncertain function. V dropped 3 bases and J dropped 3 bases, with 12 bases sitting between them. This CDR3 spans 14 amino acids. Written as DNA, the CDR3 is TGTGCCAGAAGCTATCCCGAGGAGGACTATGGCTACACCTTC. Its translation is CARSYPEEDYGYTF.

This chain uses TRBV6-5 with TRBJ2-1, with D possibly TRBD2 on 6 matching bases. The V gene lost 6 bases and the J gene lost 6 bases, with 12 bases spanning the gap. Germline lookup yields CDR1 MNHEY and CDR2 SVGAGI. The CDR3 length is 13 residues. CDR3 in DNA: TGTGCCAGCAGACACCGGGGGTCCAATGAGCAGTTCTTC. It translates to CASRHRGSNEQFF.

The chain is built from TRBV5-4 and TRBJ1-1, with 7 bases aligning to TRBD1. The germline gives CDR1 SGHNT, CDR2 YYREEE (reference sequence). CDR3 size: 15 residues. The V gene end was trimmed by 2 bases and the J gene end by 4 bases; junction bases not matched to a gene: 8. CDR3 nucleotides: TGTGCCAGCAGCTTCAGGGGGTCAGATGGCACTGAAGCTTTCTTT. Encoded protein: CASSFRGSDGTEAFF.

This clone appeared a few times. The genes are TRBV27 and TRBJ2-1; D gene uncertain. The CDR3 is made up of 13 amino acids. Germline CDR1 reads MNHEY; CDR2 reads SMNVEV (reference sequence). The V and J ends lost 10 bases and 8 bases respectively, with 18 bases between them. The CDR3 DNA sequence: TGTGCCACCGGACGGAGACGTGGGGATGAGCAGTTCTTC. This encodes CATGRRRGDEQFF.

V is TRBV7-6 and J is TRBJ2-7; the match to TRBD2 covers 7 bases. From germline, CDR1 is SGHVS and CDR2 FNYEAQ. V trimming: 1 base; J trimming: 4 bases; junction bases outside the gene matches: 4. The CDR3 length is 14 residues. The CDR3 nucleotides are TGTGCCAGCAGCTTAGGCGGGAGCACATACGAGCAGTACTTC. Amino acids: CASSLGGSTYEQYF. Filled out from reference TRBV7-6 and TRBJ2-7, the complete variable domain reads GAGVSQSPRYKVTKRGQDVALRCDPISGHVSLYWYRQALGQGPEFLTYFNYEAQQDKSGLPNDRFSAERPEGSISTLTIQRTEQRDSAMYRCASSLGGSTYEQYFGPGTRLTVT.

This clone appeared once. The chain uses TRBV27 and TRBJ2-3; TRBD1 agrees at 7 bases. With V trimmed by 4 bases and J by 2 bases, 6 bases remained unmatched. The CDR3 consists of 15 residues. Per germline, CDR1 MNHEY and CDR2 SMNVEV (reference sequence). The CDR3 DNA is TGTGCCAGCAGTTCTGGGACAGTTAACACAGATACGCAGTATTTT. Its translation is CASSSGTVNTDTQYF.

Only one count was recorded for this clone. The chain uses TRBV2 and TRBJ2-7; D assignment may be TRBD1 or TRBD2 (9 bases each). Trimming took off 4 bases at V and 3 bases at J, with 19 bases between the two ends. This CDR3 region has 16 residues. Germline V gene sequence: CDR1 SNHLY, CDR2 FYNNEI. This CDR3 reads CASSGAGGTGRYEQYF. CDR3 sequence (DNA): TGTGCCAGCAGTGGGGCGGGAGGGACAGGGCGCTACGAGCAGTACTTC.

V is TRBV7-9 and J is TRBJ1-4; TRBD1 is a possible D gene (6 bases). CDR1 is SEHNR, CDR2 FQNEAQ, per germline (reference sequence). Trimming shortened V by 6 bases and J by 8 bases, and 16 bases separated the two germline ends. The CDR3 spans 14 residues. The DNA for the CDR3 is TGTGCCAGCAGGACGGACAGTTCGGGGGAAAAACTGTTTTTT. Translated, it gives CASRTDSSGEKLFF. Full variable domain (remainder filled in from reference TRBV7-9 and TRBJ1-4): DTGVSQNPRHKITKRGQNVTFRCDPISEHNRLYWYRQTLGQGPEFLTYFQNEAQLEKSRLLSDRFSAERPKGSFSTLEIQRTEQGDSAMYLCASRTDSSGEKLFFGSGTQLSVL.

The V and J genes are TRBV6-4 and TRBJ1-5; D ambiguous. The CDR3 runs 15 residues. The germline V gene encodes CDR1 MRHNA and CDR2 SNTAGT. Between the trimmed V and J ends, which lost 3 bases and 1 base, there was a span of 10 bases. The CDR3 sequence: CASSERTCSNQPQHF. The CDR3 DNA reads TGTGCCAGCAGTGAGAGAACCTGCAGCAATCAGCCCCAGCATTTT.